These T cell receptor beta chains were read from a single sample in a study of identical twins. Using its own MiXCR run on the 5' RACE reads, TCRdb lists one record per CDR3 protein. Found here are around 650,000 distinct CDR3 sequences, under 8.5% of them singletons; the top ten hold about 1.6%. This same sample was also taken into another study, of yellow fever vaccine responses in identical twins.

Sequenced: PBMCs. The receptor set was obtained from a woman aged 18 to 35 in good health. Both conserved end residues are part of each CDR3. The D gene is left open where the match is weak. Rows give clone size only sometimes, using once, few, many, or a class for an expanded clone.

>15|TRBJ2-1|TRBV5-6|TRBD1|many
CASRPGQGAHNEQFF
TGTGCCAGCAGACCGGGACAGGGGGCCCACAATGAGCAGTTCTTC
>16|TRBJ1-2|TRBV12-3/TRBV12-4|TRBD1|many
CASSLSTGGNLNGYTF
TGTGCCAGCAGTTTATCCACAGGGGGCAATCTAAATGGCTACACCTTC
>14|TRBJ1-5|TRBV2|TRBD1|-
CASKVQGGFQPQHF
TGTGCCAGCAAAGTCCAGGGGGGTTTTCAGCCCCAGCATTTT
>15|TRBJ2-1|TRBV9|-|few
CASSVGSDPNNEQFF
TGTGCCAGCAGCGTAGGTTCTGACCCGAACAATGAGCAGTTCTTC
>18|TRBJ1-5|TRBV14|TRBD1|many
CASSQDSPTGGTDQPQHF
TGTGCCAGCAGCCAAGATTCTCCGACAGGGGGCACGGATCAGCCCCAGCATTTT
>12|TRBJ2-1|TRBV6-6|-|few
CASSETRGEQFF
TGTGCCAGCAGCGAGACTAGGGGTGAGCAGTTCTTC
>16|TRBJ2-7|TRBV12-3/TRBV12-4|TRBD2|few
CASRKAGTSGIGEQYF
TGTGCCAGCAGAAAAGCCGGGACTAGCGGGATTGGCGAGCAGTACTTC
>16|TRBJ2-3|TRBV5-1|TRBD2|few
CASSLALGGSTDTQYF
TGCGCCAGCAGCTTGGCCCTCGGGGGGAGCACAGATACGCAGTATTTT
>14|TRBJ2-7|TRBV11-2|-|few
CASSPGFSDYEQYF
TGTGCCAGCAGCCCGGGCTTTAGCGACTACGAGCAGTACTTC
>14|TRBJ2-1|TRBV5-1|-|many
CASSLSSTYNEQFF
TGCGCCAGCAGCTTGTCCTCCACCTACAATGAGCAGTTCTTC
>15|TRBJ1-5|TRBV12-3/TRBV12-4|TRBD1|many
CASSLRTGRNQPQHF
TGTGCCAGCAGTTTGAGGACAGGGAGGAATCAGCCCCAGCATTTT
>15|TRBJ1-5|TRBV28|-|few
CASSPITGTGQPQHF
TGTGCCAGCAGTCCGATCACAGGGACGGGGCAGCCCCAGCATTTT
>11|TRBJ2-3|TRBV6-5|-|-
CASSIADTQYF
TGTGCCAGCAGCATCGCAGATACGCAGTATTTT
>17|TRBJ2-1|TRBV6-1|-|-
CASRPLAGKESYNEQFF
TGTGCCAGCAGGCCCCTAGCAGGGAAAGAATCCTACAATGAGCAGTTCTTC
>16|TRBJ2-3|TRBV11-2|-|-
CASSFTAGTSTDTQYF
TGTGCCAGCAGCTTTACAGCCGGGACTAGCACAGATACGCAGTATTTT
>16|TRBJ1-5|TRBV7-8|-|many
CASSLEGTVSNQPQHF
TGTGCCAGCAGCTTGGAAGGGACGGTCAGCAATCAGCCCCAGCATTTT
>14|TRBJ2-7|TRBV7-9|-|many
CASSLRDTSYEQYF
TGTGCCAGCAGCCTCCGGGACACCTCCTACGAGCAGTACTTC
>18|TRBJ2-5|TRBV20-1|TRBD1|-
CSAREATRQGESQETQYF
TGCAGTGCTAGAGAAGCCACGCGACAGGGTGAATCTCAAGAGACCCAGTACTTC
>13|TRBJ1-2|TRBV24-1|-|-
CATGAGFGYGYTF
TGTGCCACCGGCGCAGGGTTCGGCTATGGCTACACCTTC
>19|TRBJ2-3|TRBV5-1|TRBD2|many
CASSLALAGGMIRTDTQYF
TGCGCCAGCAGCTTGGCCTTGGCGGGGGGGATGATCCGCACAGATACGCAGTATTTT
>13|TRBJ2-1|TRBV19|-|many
CAPSGLPYNEQFF
TGTGCCCCCTCGGGGCTGCCATACAATGAGCAGTTCTTC
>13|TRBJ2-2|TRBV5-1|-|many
CASSPTGTGELFF
TGCGCCAGCAGCCCCACGGGCACCGGGGAGCTGTTTTTT
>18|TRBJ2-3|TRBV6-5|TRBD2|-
CASSYRALAGGDTDTQYF
TGTGCCAGCAGTTACCGGGCTTTAGCGGGAGGGGACACAGATACGCAGTATTTT
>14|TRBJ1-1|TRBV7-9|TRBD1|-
CASIGIGQGTEAFF
TGTGCCAGCATCGGGATCGGACAGGGCACTGAAGCTTTCTTT
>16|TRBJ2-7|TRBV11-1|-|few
CASSLYPEAVDYEQYF
TGTGCCAGCAGCTTATATCCTGAGGCAGTTGACTACGAGCAGTACTTC
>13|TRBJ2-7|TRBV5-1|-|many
CASSISGSYEQYF
TGCGCCAGCAGCATTAGTGGGTCCTACGAGCAGTACTTC
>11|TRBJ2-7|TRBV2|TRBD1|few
CASIQGYEQYF
TGTGCCAGCATACAGGGGTACGAGCAGTACTTC
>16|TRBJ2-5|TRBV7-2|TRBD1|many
CASRRPLTGVQETQYF
TGTGCCAGCAGAAGACCATTGACAGGGGTCCAAGAGACCCAGTACTTC
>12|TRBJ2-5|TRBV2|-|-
CASRGRRETQYF
TGTGCCAGCAGGGGCCGACGGGAGACCCAGTACTTC
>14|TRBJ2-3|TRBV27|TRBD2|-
CASSPLGTSDTQYF
TGTGCCAGCAGTCCCTTGGGGACTAGCGATACGCAGTATTTT
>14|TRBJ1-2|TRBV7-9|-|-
CASSGDGANYGYTF
TGTGCCAGCAGCGGGGACGGAGCTAACTATGGCTACACCTTC
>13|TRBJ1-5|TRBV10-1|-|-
CASSESTDQPQHF
TGCGCCAGCAGTGAGTCGACGGATCAGCCCCAGCATTTT
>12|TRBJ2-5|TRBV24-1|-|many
CATSDFGGTQYF
TGTGCCACCAGTGATTTCGGAGGGACCCAGTACTTC
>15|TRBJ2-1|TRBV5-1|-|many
CASSLNVVSYNEQFF
TGCGCCAGCAGCTTGAACGTTGTCTCCTACAATGAGCAGTTCTTC
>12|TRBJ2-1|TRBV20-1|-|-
CSATAGWDEQFF
TGCAGTGCTACTGCAGGGTGGGATGAGCAGTTCTTC
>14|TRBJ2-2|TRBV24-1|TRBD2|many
CATKNSGGAGELFF
TGTGCCACCAAGAATAGCGGGGGGGCCGGGGAGCTGTTTTTT
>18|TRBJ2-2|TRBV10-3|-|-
CAISDRAPGQRNTGELFF
TGTGCCATCAGTGATAGAGCCCCGGGCCAGAGGAACACCGGGGAGCTGTTTTTT
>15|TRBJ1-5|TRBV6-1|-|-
CASSVRPGVDQPQHF
TGTGCCAGCAGTGTACGGCCAGGGGTTGATCAGCCCCAGCATTTT
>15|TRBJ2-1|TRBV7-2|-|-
CASSLGAVVYNEQFF
TGTGCCAGCAGCTTAGGGGCGGTAGTCTACAATGAGCAGTTCTTC
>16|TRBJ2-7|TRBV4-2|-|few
CASSQEGSSTTYEQYF
TGTGCCAGCAGCCAAGAAGGGAGCAGCACCACTTACGAGCAGTACTTC
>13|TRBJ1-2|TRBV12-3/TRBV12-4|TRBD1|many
CASSSTGAHGYTF
TGTGCCAGCAGTTCCACAGGGGCCCATGGCTACACCTTC
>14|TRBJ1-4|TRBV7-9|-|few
CASSMDIGIEKLFF
TGTGCCAGCAGCATGGACATAGGAATTGAAAAACTGTTTTTT
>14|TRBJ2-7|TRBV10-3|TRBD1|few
CAISGQGDSYEQYF
TGTGCCATCAGTGGGCAGGGGGATTCCTACGAGCAGTACTTC
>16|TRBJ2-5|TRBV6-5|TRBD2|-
CASSFRLAGGEETQYF
TGTGCCAGCAGTTTTCGACTAGCGGGGGGGGAAGAGACCCAGTACTTC
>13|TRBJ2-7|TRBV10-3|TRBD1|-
CAISADRVYEQYF
TGTGCCATCAGTGCCGACAGGGTCTACGAGCAGTACTTC
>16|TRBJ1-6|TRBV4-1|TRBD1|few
CASSPLRQGDNSPLHF
TGCGCCAGCAGCCCATTAAGACAGGGCGATAATTCACCCCTCCACTTT
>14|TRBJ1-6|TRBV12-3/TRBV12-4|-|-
CASSSQGHQAPLHF
TGTGCCAGCAGCTCACAGGGTCATCAGGCACCCCTCCACTTT